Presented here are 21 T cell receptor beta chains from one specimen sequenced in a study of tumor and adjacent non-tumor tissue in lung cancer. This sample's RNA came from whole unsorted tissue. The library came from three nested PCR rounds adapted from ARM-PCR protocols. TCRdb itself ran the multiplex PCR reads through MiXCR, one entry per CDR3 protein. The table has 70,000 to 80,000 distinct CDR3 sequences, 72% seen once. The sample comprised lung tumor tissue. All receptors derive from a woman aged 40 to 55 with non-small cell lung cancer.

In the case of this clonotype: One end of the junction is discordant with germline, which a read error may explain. This CDR3 is CDSSLSKSRGANVLTF. The CDR3 bases are TGTGACAGCAGTTTAAGTAAGTCTCGGGGGGCCAACGTCCTGACTTTC. The chain has TRBV12-3 or TRBV12-4 and TRBJ2-6; D uncertain. The CDR3 sequence is 16 residues long.

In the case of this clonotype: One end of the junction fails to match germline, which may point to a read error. CDR3 nucleotides: TGTGTCAGCACGACGGGGGCGACCTACGAGCAGTACTTC. Residues: CVSTTGATYEQYF. The chain recombines TRBV6-6 with TRBJ2-7; TRBD1 or TRBD2 may be the D gene (6 bases each). In germline, CDR1 is MNHNY, CDR2 SVGAGI (reference sequence). The CDR3 is made up of 13 amino acids.

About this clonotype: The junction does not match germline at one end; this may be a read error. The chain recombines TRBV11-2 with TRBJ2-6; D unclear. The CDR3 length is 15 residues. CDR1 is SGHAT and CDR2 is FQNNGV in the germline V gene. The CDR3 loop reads CASSFTVSEANVLTF. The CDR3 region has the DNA TGTGCCAGCAGTTTCACAGTGTCTGAGGCCAATGTCCTAACTTTC.

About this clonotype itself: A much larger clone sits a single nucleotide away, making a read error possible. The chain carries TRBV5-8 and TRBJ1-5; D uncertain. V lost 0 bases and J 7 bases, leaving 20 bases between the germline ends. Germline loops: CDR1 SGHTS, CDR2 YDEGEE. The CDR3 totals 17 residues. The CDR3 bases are TGTGCCAGCAGCTTGGGGACGGGCAGGCGTCACATGCAGCCCCAGCATTTT. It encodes CASSLGTGRRHMQPQHF.

As DNA, the CDR3 is TGTGTCAACAGCTCTGGGACCAAATCAACAGATACGCAGTATTTT. Its translation is CVNSSGTKSTDTQYF. The rearrangement joins TRBV11-2 to TRBJ2-3; TRBD1 or TRBD2 may be the D gene (5 bases each). The CDR3 runs to 15 residues. CDR1 SGHAT and CDR2 FQNNGV come from the germline V gene.

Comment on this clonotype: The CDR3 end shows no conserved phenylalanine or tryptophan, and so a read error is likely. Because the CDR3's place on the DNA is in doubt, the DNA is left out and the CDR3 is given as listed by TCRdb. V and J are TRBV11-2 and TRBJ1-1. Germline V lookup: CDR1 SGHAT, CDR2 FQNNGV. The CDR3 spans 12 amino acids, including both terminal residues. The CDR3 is CASSLEGTLAFS.

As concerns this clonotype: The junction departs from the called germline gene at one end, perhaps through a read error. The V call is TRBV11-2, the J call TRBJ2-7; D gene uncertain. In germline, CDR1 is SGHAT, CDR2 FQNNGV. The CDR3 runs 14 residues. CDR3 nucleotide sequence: TGTGCCAGCGGCTTAGCCTCAAAGTCCTACGAGCAGTACTTC. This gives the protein CASGLASKSYEQYF. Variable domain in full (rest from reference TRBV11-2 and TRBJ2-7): EAGVAQSPRYKIIEKRQSVAFWCNPISGHATLYWYQQILGQGPKLLIQFQNNGVVDDSQLPKDRFSAERLKGVDSTLKIQPAKLEDSAVYLCASGLASKSYEQYFGPGTRLTVT.

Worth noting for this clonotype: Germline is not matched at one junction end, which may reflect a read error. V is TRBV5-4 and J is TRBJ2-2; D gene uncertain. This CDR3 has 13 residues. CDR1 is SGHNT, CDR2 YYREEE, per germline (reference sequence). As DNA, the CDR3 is TGTGTCAGCAGCTTGGATGAACCCGAGGAGCTGTTTTTT. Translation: CVSSLDEPEELFF.

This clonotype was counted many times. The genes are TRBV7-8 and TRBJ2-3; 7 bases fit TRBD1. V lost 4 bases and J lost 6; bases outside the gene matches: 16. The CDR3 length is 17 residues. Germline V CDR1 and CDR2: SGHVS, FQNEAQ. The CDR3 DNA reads TGTGCCAGCAGCTACTATGGACAGGCGGCGGAGGTGGATACGCAGTATTTT. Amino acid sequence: CASSYYGQAAEVDTQYF. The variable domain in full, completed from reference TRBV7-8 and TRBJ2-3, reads GAGVSQSPRYKVAKRGQDVALRCDPISGHVSLFWYQQALGQGPEFLTYFQNEAQLDKSGLPSDRFFAERPEGSVSTLKIQRTQQEDSAVYLCASSYYGQAAEVDTQYFGPGTRLTVL.

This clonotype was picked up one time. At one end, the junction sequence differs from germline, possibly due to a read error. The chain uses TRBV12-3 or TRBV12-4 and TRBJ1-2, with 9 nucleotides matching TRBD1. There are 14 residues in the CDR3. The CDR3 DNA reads TGTGCCAGCAGCCCGGGACAGGGATTGTATGACTACACCTTC. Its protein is CASSPGQGLYDYTF.

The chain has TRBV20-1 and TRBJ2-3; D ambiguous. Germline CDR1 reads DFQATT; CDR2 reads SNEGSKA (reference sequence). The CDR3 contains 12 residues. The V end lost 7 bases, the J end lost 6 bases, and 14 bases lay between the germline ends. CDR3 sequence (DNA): TGCAGTGTTAGTTCGGCGGCTGATACGCAGTATTTT. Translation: CSVSSAADTQYF.

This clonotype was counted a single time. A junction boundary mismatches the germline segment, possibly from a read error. The chain's CDR3 is CASSCGLSRANVLTF. The CDR3 nucleotides are TGTGCCAGCAGCTGCGGTCTCTCTAGGGCCAACGTCCTGACTTTC. The J gene is TRBJ2-6, the V gene TRBV6-5; D gene ambiguous. Looked up from germline, CDR1 is MNHEY and CDR2 is SVGAGI. The CDR3 has 15 amino acids.

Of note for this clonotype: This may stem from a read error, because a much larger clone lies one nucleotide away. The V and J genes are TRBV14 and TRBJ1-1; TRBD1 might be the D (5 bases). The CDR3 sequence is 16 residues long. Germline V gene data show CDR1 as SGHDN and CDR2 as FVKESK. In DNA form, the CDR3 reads TGTGCCAGCAGCCCCTTTCGACAGAGGCCGAACATTGAAGCTTTCTTT. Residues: CASSPFRQRPNIEAFF.

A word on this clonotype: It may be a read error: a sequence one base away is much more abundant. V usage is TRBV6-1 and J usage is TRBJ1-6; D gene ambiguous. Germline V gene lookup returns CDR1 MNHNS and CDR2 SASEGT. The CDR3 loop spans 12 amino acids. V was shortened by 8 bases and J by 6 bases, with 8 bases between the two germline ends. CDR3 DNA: TGTGCCAGCGGTGGAACTAATTCACCCCTCCACTTT. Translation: CASGGTNSPLHF.

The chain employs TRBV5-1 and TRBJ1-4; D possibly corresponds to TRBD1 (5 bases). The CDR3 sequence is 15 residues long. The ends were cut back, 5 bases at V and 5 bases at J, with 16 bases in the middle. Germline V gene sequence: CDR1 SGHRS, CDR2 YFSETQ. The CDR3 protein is CASRVQGQSNEKLFF. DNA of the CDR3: TGCGCCAGCAGGGTTCAGGGTCAATCGAATGAAAAACTGTTTTTT. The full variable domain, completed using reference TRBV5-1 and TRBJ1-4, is KAGVTQTPRYLIKTRGQQVTLSCSPISGHRSVSWYQQTPGQGLQFLFEYFSETQRNKGNFPGRFSGRQFSNSRSEMNVSTLELGDSALYLCASRVQGQSNEKLFFGSGTQLSVL.

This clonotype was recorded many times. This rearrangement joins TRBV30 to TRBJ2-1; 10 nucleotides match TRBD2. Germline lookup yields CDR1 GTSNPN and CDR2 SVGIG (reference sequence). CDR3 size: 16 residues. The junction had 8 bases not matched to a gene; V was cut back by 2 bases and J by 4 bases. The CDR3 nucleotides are TGTGCCTGGAGTAACGCCGCTAGCGGGGGTTACAATGAGCAGTTCTTC. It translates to CAWSNAASGGYNEQFF.

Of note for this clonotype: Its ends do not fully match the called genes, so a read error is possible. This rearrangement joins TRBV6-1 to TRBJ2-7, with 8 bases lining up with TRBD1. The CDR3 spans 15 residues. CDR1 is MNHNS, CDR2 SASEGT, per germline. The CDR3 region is CASGERETGAYELYF. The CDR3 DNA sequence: TGTGCCAGCGGTGAACGGGAGACAGGGGCCTACGAGCTGTACTTC.

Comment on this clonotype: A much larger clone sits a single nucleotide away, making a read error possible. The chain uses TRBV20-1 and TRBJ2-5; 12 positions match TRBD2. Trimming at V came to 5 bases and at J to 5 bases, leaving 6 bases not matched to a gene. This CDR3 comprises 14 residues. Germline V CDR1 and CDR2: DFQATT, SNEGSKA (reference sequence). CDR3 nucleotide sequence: TGCAGTGCTTTCCCTAGCGGGGGGGCGGAGACCCAGTACTTC. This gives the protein CSAFPSGGAETQYF.

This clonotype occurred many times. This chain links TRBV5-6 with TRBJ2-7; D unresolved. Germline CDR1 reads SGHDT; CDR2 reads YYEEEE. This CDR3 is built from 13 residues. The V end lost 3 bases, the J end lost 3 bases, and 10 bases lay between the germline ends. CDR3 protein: CASSYGPGYEQYF. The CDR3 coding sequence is TGTGCCAGCAGCTATGGACCGGGCTACGAGCAGTACTTC. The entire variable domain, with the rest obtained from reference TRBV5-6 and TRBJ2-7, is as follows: DAGVTQSPTHLIKTRGQQVTLRCSPKSGHDTVSWYQQALGQGPQFIFQYYEEEERQRGNFPDRFSGHQFPNYSSELNVNALLLGDSALYLCASSYGPGYEQYFGPGTRLTVT.

The CDR3 nucleotides are TGTACCAACAGTGGGCGGACCCAGTACTTC. Translated: CTNSGRTQYF. The chain carries TRBV11-3 and TRBJ2-5, with unresolved D. CDR1 and CDR2 (germline): SGHNT, YENEEA. The length of the CDR3 is 10 residues. Full variable domain (rest looked up from reference TRBV11-3 and TRBJ2-5): EAGVVQSPRYKIIEKKQPVAFWCNPISGHNTLYWYLQNLGQGPELLIRYENEEAVDDSQLPKDRFSAERLKGVDSTLKIQPAELGDSAVYLCTNSGRTQYFGPGTRLLVL.

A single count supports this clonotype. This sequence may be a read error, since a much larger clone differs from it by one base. The CDR3 sequence is CASSLAVGVGTYEQYF. CDR3 nucleotides: TGTGCCAGCAGCTTGGCAGTTGGGGTAGGGACCTACGAGCAGTACTTC. The J gene is TRBJ2-7, the V gene TRBV5-5, with D hard to call. Deletions cut 0 bases from V and 2 bases from J, with 15 bases between. This CDR3 has 16 residues. The germline V gene encodes CDR1 SGHKS and CDR2 YYEKEE (reference sequence).